These T cell receptor beta chains were read from a single sample in a study of cytomegalovirus exposure and HLA in healthy donors. Data came from immunoSEQ multiplex PCR; TCRdb stores just in-frame clones and leaves some out. The table has approximately 120,000 clones, roughly three quarters seen once; the top ten hold 7.7%. Sequencing input: PBMCs. The receptors shown here come from a woman in her forties or fifties in good health and CMV-seropositive. Each CDR3 is given with its conserved first and last residue. The D gene is left open where the match is weak. Expanded clones get a size class; other rows say once, few or many, or leave the size out.

>TRBV7-2|TRBJ2-1|14|once|.
TGTGCCAGCACCCTACAGGGCTCCTACAATGAGCAGTTCTTC
CASTLQGSYNEQFF
>TRBV15|TRBJ1-5|17|.|TRBD1
TGTGCCACCAGCAGTGGGGGACAGGGAGGAGCCAATCAGCCCCAGCATTTT
CATSSGGQGGANQPQHF
>TRBV7-8|TRBJ1-2|14|.|TRBD1
TGTGCCAGCAGCGGCGGACAGGGGGTTTATGGCTACACCTTC
CASSGGQGVYGYTF
>TRBV9|TRBJ1-5|16|.|TRBD1
TGTGCCAGCAGTGTGGGACAGGGTGATAGCAATCAGCCCCAGCATTTT
CASSVGQGDSNQPQHF
>TRBV9|TRBJ1-1|17|.|.
TGTGCCAGCAGCTCAGCAGCCTCCCCGGGAGGAGGGACTGAAGCTTTCTTT
CASSSAASPGGGTEAFF
>TRBV2|TRBJ2-3|15|.|.
TGTGCCAGCAGTGACCGGGACTTTGGCACAGATACGCAGTATTTT
CASSDRDFGTDTQYF
>TRBV12-5|TRBJ2-5|15|.|TRBD1
TGTGCTAGTGGACCTCAGACAGGGCCCCAAGAGACCCAGTACTTC
CASGPQTGPQETQYF
>TRBV19|TRBJ1-2|17|.|.
TGTGCCAGTAGTCCCTCCGGGACACTCTTTTACCACTATGGCTACACCTTC
CASSPSGTLFYHYGYTF
>TRBV6-5|TRBJ2-3|14|.|TRBD1
TGTGCCAGCTCACGGACAGGGCTGACAGATACGCAGTATTTT
CASSRTGLTDTQYF
>TRBV9|TRBJ2-1|18|.|TRBD2
TGTGCCAGCAGCCCCGGAACGGGCGGGAGCCCACCGTACAATGAGCAGTTCTTC
CASSPGTGGSPPYNEQFF
>TRBV2|TRBJ1-6|14|.|TRBD1
TGTGCCAGCAGTGCAGACAGGGCAGGTTCACCCCTCCACTTT
CASSADRAGSPLHF
>TRBV6-1|TRBJ2-1|13|.|.
TGTGCCAGCCGTTTTCCCCTCTACAATGAGCAGTTCTTC
CASRFPLYNEQFF
>TRBV29-1|TRBJ1-3|14|.|.
TGCAGCGTTGGGATTGGGGGCACTGGAAACACCATATATTTT
CSVGIGGTGNTIYF
>TRBV19|TRBJ2-7|14|.|.
TGTGCCAGTAGTAATGGCCTAGCTAACTACGAGCAGTACTTC
CASSNGLANYEQYF
>TRBV5-8|TRBJ2-5|13|few|.
TGTGCCAGCAGCTTGGCAGGCCCAGAGACCCAGTACTTC
CASSLAGPETQYF
>TRBV19|TRBJ1-6|14|.|TRBD1
TGTGCCAGTACCCGGACAGGCTCTAATTCACCCCTCCACTTT
CASTRTGSNSPLHF
>TRBV9|TRBJ2-7|13|.|TRBD1
TGTGCCAGCAGCGAGGGACAGGCCTACGAGCAGTACTTC
CASSEGQAYEQYF
>TRBV2|TRBJ1-1|15|.|.
TGTGCCAGCCAACCCTCGGGGGGGCTTGAGACTGAAGCTTTCTTT
CASQPSGGLETEAFF
>TRBV11-2|TRBJ2-3|14|.|TRBD1
TGTGCCAGCAGCGTGGACAGGGGAGCAGATACGCAGTATTTT
CASSVDRGADTQYF
>TRBV7-8|TRBJ1-6|17|.|TRBD1
TGTGCCAGCAGCCTCGACAGGGGTGGTTCCTATAATTCACCCCTCCACTTT
CASSLDRGGSYNSPLHF
>TRBV15|TRBJ1-4|15|.|.
TGTGCCACCAGCAACGGACAGCGTAGCAATGAAAAACTGTTTTTT
CATSNGQRSNEKLFF
>TRBV4-3|TRBJ2-7|15|.|.
TGCGCCAGCAGCCAGGGGGACGGGGGAGCCTACGAGCAGTACTTC
CASSQGDGGAYEQYF
>TRBV5-5|TRBJ2-7|15|.|.
TGTGCCAGCAGACGACGACAGGCCCTGAGCTACGAGCAGTACTTC
CASRRRQALSYEQYF
>TRBV15|TRBJ1-1|16|.|TRBD1
TGTGCCACCAGCCCCCGGACAGGGGATCTCAACACTGAAGCTTTCTTT
CATSPRTGDLNTEAFF
>TRBV9|TRBJ2-1|15|once|TRBD1
TGTGCCAGCAGCGTTCGGGACAGCGTTAACAATGAGCAGTTCTTC
CASSVRDSVNNEQFF
>TRBV6-5|TRBJ1-5|13|.|.
TGTGCCAGCAGTGTACAGAACAATCAGCCCCAGCATTTT
CASSVQNNQPQHF
>TRBV10-3|TRBJ2-1|18|.|TRBD2
TGTGCCATCAGTGATCCGACTCTAGCGGGGGGCTCCTACAATGAGCAGTTCTTC
CAISDPTLAGGSYNEQFF
>TRBV2|TRBJ2-5|14|.|.
TGTGCCAGCAGTGAACCGGGGAGCCATAAGACCCAGTACTTC
CASSEPGSHKTQYF
>TRBV9|TRBJ2-1|15|few|TRBD2
TGTGCCAGCAGCGTAGCGGGAGGGTACTACAATGAGCAGTTCTTC
CASSVAGGYYNEQFF
>TRBV10-3|TRBJ2-5|15|once|TRBD2
TGTGCCATCAGTGTCGCGGGGGGGGACCAAGAGACCCAGTACTTC
CAISVAGGDQETQYF
>TRBV28|TRBJ2-6|20|.|.
TGTGCCAGCAGTTTAACTTGGGGGGACAGCTCCCTCTCTGGGGCCAACGTCCTGACTTTC
CASSLTWGDSSLSGANVLTF
>TRBV10-3|TRBJ2-3|11|once|.
TGTGCCATCAGCCCTTCAGATACGCAGTATTTT
CAISPSDTQYF
>TRBV7-8|TRBJ2-1|14|.|.
TGTGCCAGCAGCCAGGCTAGGTGGGGCGATGAGCAGTTCTTC
CASSQARWGDEQFF
>TRBV6-6|TRBJ2-7|14|.|TRBD1
TGTGCCAGCAGTTACCGGGACAGGGCCTACGAGCAGTACTTC
CASSYRDRAYEQYF
>TRBV6-4|TRBJ2-1|14|few|TRBD2
TGTGCCAGCAGAAGGACTAGCGGGAATGATGAGCAGTTCTTC
CASRRTSGNDEQFF
>TRBV7-2|TRBJ2-1|19|.|TRBD2
TGTGCCAGCAGCTTAGAAGCTAGCGGGAGGGCCGGCTCCTACAATGAGCAGTTCTTC
CASSLEASGRAGSYNEQFF
>TRBV7-2|TRBJ2-5|14|.|.
TGTGCCAGCAGCCCTCCCCGGGGGGCCGAGACCCAGTACTTC
CASSPPRGAETQYF
>TRBV5-4|TRBJ2-1|18|.|TRBD2
TGTGCCAGCAGCTTGAGGCTAGCGGGATTCAGGACCTACAATGAGCAGTTCTTC
CASSLRLAGFRTYNEQFF
>TRBV9|TRBJ1-5|16|.|.
TGTGCCAGCAGCGCCCACGACTGGCATAGCAATCAGCCCCAGCATTTT
CASSAHDWHSNQPQHF
>TRBV5-1|TRBJ2-7|13|.|.
TGCGCCAGCAGCTTGCCAGGGCGGCGAGAGCAGTACTTC
CASSLPGRREQYF
>TRBV29-1|TRBJ2-1|16|.|TRBD1
TGCAGCGTTGGCCCCCGACAGGGGGCGCGCCGGAATGAGCAGTTCTTC
CSVGPRQGARRNEQFF
>TRBV2|TRBJ1-5|13|.|.
TGTGCCAGCAGTAGGACAGTGAGGGAGCCCCAGCATTTT
CASSRTVREPQHF
>TRBV5-1|TRBJ2-5|15|.|.
TGCGCCAGCAGCTCAGGGGACCGGGTGGAAGAGACCCAGTACTTC
CASSSGDRVEETQYF
>TRBV6-4|TRBJ1-3|14|.|.
TGTGCCAGCAGTGAAAGGGGTCCGGGAAACACCATATATTTT
CASSERGPGNTIYF
>TRBV7-2|TRBJ2-1|12|.|.
TGTGCCAGCAGTTCCTGGGAGAATGAGCAGTTCTTC
CASSSWENEQFF
>TRBV5-4|TRBJ2-7|15|few|TRBD2
TGTGCCAGCAGCTTGGCTAGCGGGATAGCCTACGAGCAGTACTTC
CASSLASGIAYEQYF
>TRBV19|TRBJ1-2|17|.|TRBD1
TGTGCCAGTAGTATAGGACAGGGAGAGATGGGAGATTGGGGCTACACCTTC
CASSIGQGEMGDWGYTF
>TRBV19|TRBJ2-3|15|.|.
TGTGCCAGTAGTATACTAGGCGGGCCACGAGATACGCAGTATTTT
CASSILGGPRDTQYF
>TRBV5-1|TRBJ2-2|14|.|.
TGCGCCAGCAGCTTGGAACAGAACACCGGGGAGCTGTTTTTT
CASSLEQNTGELFF
>TRBV27|TRBJ2-7|15|.|TRBD1
TGTGCCAGCAGTATGGGGACAGGGCTCTCCTACGAGCAGTACTTC
CASSMGTGLSYEQYF
>TRBV7-7|TRBJ2-3|16|few|TRBD2
TGTGCTAGCAGCTTAAGAAGCGGGATACCCACAGATACGCAGTATTTT
CASSLRSGIPTDTQYF
>TRBV19|TRBJ1-1|14|few|.
TGTGCCAGTAGCAGCCTAGGGGGTAGCACTGAAGCTTTCTTT
CASSSLGGSTEAFF
>TRBV7-2|TRBJ2-1|14|.|TRBD2
TGTGCCAGCAGCTGGGGGGGCTCCTACAATGAGCAGTTCTTC
CASSWGGSYNEQFF
>TRBV25-1|TRBJ2-3|13|few|.
TGTGCCAGCAGTGAGTTAGTCACAGATACGCAGTATTTT
CASSELVTDTQYF
>TRBV29-1|TRBJ1-2|14|.|.
TGCAGCGTTGATAGACGGGGCGATGGAGGGGGCTACACCTTC
CSVDRRGDGGGYTF
>TRBV7-9|TRBJ2-2|16|few|.
TGTTCCAGCAGCTTAGCGGGCAGGGGCGGAACCGGGGAGCTGTTTTTT
CSSSLAGRGGTGELFF
>TRBV9|TRBJ2-3|16|.|.
TGTGCCAGCAGCCTCAGCCCTGGACTTCTCACAGATACGCAGTATTTT
CASSLSPGLLTDTQYF